The sequence of this TCR beta chain was determined in a study of blood T cell repertoires in COVID-19. The repertoire was sequenced with immunoSEQ multiplex PCR; TCRdb's copy has only in-frame clones and lacks some. The sample has 200,000 to 300,000 clones; around 87% are singletons. Germline values: CDR1 SEHNR, CDR2 FQNEAQ (reference sequence). Trimming shortened V by 0 bases and J by 8 bases, and 7 bases separated the two germline ends. CDR3 length: 13 residues. This clone has just one count. This chain joins TRBV7-9 and TRBJ2-2; tentatively, D is TRBD2 (5 bases). The source material was peripheral blood. The clonotype comes from a woman aged 45-59 years with acute or convalescent COVID-19. The DNA of the CDR3 is TGTGCCAGCAGCTTAGCGGGAGCGGGGGAGCTGTTTTTT. Translating it yields CASSLAGAGELFF.